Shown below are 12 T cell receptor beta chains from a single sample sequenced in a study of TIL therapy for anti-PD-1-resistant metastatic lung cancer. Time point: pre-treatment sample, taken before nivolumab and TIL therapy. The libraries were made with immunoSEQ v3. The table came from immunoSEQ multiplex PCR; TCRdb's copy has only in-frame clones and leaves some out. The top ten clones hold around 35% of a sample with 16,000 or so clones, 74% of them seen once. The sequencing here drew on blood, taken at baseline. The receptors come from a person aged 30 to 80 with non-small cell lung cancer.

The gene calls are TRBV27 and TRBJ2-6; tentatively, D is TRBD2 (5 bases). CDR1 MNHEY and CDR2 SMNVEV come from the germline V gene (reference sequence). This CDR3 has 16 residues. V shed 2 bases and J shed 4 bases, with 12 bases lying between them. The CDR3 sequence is CASSLHRGTGANVLTF. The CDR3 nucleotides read TGTGCCAGCAGTTTACATCGGGGAACAGGGGCCAACGTCCTGACTTTC.

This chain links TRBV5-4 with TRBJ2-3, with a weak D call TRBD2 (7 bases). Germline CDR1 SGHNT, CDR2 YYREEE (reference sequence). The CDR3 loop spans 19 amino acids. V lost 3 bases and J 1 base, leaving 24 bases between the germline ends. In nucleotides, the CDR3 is TGTGCCAGCAGCTCCAGGTGGGCGGGGGCAGCTCCCGGCACAGATACGCAGTATTTT. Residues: CASSSRWAGAAPGTDTQYF.

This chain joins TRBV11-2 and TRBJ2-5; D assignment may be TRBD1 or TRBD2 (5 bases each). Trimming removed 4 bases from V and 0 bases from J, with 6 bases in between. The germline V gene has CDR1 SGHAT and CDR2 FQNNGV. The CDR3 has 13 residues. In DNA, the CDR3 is TGTGCCAGCAGCTGGGGGAACCAAGAGACCCAGTACTTC. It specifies CASSWGNQETQYF.

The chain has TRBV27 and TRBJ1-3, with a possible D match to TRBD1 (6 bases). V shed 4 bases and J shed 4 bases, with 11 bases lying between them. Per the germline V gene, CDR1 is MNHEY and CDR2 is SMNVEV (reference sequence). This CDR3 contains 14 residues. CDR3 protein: CASSSPGAGNTIYF. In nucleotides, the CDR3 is TGTGCCAGCAGTTCTCCAGGGGCCGGAAACACCATATATTTT.

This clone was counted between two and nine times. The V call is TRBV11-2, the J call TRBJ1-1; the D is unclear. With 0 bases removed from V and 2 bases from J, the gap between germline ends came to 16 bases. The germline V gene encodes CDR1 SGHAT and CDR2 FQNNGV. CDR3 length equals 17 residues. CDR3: CASSLDGPGGSNTEAFF. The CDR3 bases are TGTGCCAGCAGCTTAGATGGTCCTGGCGGGTCCAACACTGAAGCTTTCTTT.

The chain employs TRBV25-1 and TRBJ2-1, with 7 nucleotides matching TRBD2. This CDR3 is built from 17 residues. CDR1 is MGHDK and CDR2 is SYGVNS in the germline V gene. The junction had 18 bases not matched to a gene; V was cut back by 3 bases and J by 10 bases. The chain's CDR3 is CASSEFGSAAGDGEQFF. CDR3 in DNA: TGTGCCAGCAGTGAGTTCGGTTCAGCGGCGGGGGACGGGGAGCAGTTCTTC.

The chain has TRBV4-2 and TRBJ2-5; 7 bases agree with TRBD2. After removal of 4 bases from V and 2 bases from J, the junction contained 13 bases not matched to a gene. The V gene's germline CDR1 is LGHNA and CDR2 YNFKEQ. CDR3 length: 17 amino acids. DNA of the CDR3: TGTGCCAGCAGCCCCTTCCTGGCGGGGGAGAAACAAGAGACCCAGTACTTC. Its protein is CASSPFLAGEKQETQYF.

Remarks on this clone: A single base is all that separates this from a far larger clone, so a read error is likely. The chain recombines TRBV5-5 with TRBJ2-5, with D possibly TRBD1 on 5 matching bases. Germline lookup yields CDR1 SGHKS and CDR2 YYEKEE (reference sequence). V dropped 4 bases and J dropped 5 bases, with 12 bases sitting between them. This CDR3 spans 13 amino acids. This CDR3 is CASSPAPGETQYF. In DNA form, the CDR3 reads TGTGCCAGCAGCCCCGCTCCAGGGGAGACCCAGTACTTC.

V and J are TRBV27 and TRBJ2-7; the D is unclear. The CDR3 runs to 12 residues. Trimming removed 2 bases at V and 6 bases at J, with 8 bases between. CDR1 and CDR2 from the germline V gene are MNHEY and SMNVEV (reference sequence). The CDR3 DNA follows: TGTGCCAGCAGTTTACCTGACTCCGAGCAGTACTTC. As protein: CASSLPDSEQYF.

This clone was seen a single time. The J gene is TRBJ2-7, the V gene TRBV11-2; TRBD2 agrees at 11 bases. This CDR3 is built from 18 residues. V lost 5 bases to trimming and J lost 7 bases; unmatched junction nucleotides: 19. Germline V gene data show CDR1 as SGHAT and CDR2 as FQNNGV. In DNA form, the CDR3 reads TGTGCCAGCAGCACACCCGGGACTAGCGGAGCTCTCTTTTTGGAGCAGTACTTC. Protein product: CASSTPGTSGALFLEQYF.

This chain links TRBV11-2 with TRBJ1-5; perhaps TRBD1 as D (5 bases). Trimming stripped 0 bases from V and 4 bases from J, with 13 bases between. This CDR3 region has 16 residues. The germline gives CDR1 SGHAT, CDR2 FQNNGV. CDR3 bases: TGTGCCAGCAGCTTAGACCAGGGTGGGGCGAATCAGCCCCAGCATTTT. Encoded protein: CASSLDQGGANQPQHF.

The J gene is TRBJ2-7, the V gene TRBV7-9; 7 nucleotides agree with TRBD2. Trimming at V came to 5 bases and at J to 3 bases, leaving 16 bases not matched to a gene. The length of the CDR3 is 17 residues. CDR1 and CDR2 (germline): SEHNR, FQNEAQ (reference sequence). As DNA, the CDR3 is TGTGCCAGCAGCCCAGAACGGGGCGGCCGCGGGAGCTACGAGCAGTACTTC. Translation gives CASSPERGGRGSYEQYF.